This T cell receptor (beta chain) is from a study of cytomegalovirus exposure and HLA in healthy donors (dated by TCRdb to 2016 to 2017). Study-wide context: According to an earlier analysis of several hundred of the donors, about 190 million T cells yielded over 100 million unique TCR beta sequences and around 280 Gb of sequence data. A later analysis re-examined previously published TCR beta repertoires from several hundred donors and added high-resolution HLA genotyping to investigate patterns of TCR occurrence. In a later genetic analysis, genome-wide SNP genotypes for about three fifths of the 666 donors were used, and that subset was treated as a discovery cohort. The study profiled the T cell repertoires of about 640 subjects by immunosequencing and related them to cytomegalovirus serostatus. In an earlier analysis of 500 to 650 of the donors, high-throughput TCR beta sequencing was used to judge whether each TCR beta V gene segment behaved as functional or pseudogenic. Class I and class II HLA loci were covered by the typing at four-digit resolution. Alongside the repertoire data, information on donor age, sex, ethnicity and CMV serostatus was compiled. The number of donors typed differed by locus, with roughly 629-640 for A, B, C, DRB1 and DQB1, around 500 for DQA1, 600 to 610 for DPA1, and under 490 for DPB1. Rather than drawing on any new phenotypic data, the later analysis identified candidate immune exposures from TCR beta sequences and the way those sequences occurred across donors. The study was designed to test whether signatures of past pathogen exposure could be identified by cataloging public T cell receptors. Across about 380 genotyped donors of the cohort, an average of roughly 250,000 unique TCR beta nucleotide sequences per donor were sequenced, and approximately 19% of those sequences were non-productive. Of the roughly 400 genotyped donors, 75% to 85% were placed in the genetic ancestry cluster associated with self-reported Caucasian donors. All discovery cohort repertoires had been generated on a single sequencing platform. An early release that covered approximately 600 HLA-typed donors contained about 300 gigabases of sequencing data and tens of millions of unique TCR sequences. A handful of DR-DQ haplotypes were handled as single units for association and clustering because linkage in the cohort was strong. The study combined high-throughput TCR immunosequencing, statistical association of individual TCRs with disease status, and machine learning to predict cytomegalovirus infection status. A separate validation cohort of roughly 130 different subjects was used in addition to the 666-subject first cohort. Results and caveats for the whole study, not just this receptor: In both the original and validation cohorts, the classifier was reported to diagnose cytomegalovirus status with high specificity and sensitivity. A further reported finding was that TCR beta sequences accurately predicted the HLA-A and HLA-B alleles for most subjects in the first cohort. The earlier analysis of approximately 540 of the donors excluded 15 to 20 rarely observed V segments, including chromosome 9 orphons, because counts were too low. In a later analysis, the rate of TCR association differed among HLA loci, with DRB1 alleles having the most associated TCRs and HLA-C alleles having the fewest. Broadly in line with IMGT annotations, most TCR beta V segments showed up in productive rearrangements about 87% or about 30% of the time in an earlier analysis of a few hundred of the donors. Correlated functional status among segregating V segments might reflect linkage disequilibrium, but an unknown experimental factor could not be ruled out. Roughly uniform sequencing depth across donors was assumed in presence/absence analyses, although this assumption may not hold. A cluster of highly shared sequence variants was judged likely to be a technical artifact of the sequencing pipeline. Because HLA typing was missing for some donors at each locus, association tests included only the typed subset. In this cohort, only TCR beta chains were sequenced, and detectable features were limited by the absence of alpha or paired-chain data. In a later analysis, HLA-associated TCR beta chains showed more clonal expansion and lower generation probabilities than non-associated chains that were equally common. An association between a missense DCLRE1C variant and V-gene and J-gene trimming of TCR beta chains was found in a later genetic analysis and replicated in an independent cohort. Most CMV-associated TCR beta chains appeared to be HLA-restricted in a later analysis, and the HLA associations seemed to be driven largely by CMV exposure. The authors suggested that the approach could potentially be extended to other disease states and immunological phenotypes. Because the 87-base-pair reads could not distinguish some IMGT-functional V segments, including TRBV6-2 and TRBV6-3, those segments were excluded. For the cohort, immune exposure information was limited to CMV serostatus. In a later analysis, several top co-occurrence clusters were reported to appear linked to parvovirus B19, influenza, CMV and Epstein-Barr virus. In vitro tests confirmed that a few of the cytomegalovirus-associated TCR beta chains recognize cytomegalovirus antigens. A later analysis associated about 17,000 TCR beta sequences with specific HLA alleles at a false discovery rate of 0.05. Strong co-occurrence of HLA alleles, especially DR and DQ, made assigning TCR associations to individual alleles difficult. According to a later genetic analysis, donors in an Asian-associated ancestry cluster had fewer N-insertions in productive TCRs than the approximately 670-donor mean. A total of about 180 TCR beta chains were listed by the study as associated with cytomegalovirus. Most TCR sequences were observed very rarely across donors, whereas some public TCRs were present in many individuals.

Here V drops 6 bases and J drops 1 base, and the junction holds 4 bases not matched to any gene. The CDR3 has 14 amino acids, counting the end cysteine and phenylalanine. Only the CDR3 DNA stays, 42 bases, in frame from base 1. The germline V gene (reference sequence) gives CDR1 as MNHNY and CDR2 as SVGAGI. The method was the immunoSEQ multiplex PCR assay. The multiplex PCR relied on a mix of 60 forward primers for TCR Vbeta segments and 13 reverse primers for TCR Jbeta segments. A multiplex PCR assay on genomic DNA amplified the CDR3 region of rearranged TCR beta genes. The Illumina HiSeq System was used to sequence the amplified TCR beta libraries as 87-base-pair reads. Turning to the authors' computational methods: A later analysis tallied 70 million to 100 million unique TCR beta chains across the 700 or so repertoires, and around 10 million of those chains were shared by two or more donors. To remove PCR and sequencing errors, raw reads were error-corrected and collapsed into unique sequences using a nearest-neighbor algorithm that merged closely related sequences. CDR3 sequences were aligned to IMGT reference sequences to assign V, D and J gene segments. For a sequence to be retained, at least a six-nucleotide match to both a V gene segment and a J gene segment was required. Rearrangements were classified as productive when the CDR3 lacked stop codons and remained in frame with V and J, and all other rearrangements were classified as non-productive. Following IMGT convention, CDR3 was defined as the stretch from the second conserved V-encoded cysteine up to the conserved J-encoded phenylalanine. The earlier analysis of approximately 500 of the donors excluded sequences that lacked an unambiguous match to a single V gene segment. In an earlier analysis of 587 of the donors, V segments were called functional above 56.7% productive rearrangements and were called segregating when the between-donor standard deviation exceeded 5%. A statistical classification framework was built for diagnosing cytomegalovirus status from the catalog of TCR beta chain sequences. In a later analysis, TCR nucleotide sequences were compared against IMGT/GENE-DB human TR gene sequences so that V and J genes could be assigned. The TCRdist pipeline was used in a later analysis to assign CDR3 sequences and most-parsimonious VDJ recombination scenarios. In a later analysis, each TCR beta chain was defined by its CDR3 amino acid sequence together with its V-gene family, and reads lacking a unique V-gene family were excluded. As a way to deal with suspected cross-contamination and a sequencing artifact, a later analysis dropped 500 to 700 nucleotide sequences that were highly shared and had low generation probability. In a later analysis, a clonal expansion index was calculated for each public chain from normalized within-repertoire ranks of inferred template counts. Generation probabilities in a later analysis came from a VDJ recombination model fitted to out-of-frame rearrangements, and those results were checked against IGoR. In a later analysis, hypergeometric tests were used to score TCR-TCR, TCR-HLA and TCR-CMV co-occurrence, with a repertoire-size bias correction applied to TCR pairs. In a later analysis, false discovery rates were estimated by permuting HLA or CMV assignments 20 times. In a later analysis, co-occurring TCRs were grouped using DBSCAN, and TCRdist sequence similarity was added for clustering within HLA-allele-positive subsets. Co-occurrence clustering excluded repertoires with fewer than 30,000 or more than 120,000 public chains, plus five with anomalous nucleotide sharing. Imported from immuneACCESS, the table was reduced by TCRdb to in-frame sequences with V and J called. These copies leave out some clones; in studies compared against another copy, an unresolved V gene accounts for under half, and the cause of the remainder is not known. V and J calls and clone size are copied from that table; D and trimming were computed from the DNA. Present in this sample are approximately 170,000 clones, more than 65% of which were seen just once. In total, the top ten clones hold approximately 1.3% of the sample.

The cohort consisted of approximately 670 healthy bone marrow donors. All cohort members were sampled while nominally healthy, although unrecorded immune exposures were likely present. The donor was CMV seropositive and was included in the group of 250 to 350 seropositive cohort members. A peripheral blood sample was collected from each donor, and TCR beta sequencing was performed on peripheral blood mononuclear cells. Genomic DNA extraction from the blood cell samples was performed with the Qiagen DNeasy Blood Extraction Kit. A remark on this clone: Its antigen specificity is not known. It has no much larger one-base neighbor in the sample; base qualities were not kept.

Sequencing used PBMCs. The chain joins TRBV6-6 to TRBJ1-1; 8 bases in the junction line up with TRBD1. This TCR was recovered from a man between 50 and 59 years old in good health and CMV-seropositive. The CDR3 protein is CASRDRVGNTEAFF. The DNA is TGTGCCAGCAGGGACAGGGTGGGGAACACTGAAGCTTTCTTT.